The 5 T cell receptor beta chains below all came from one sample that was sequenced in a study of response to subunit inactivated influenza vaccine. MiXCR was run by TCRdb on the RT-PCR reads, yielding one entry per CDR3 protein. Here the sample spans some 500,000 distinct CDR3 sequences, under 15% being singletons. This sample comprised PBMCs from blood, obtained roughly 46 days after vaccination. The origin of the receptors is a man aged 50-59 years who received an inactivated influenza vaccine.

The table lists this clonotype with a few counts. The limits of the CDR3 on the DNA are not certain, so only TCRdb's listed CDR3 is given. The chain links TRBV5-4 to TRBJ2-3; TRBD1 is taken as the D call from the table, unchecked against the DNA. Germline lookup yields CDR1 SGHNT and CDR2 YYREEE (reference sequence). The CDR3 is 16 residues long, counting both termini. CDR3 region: CASSSGQGTSTDTQYF.

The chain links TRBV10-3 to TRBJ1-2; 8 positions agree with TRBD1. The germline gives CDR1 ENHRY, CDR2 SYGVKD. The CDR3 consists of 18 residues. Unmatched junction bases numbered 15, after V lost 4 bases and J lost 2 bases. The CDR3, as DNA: TGTGCCATCAGTGCACGTCAGGGGGCCAAGAACCTAAACTATGGCTACACCTTC. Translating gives CAISARQGAKNLNYGYTF.

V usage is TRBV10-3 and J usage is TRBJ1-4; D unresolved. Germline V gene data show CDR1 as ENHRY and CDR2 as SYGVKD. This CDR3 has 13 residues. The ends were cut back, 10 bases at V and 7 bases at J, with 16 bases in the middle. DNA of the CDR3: TGTGCCACCAAGGAGGGCGCGGTTGAAAAACTGTTTTTT. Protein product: CATKEGAVEKLFF.

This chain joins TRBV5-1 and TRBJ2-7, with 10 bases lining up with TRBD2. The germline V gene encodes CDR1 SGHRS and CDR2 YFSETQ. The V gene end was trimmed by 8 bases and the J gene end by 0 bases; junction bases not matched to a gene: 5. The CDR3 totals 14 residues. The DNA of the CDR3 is TGCGCCAGTAAGCTAGCGGGGGACTCCTACGAGCAGTACTTC. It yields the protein CASKLAGDSYEQYF.

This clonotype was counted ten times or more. Here the CDR3 reads CASSQDPTGGGGELFF. The CDR3 bases are TGCGCCAGCAGCCAAGATCCTACAGGAGGAGGCGGGGAGCTGTTTTTT. The J gene is TRBJ2-2, the V gene TRBV4-3, with D tentatively TRBD1 or TRBD2 (5 bases each). The V gene lost 0 bases and the J gene lost 7 bases, with 15 bases spanning the gap. The CDR3 sequence is 16 residues long. In germline, CDR1 is LGHNA, CDR2 YSLEER.